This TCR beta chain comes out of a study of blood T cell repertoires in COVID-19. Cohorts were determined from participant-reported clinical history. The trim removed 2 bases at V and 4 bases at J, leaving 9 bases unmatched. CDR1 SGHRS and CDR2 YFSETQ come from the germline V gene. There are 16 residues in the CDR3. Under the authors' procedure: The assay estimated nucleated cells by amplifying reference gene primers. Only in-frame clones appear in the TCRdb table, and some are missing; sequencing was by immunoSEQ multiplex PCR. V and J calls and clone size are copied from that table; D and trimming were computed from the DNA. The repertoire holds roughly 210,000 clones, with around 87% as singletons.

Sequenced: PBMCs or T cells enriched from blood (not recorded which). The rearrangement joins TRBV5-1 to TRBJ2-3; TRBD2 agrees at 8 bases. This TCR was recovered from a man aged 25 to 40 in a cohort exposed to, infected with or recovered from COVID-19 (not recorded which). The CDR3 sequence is CASSLSTGAGADTQYF. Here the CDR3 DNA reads TGCGCCAGCAGCTTAAGTACCGGAGCGGGGGCAGATACGCAGTATTTT.